A single sample gave rise to the 9 T cell receptor beta chains below, sequenced in a study of lymphopenia after photon versus proton radiotherapy. Sequenced by immunoSEQ multiplex PCR; TCRdb stores in-frame clones only, minus some. Of about 53,000 clones in the sample, 83% were seen once. The material was peripheral blood, obtained from a patient treated with photon-based radiotherapy. These receptors were collected from a man aged 45-65 years with gastric cancer.

The chain recombines TRBV18 with TRBJ1-1; 7 nucleotides match TRBD1. With V trimmed by 3 bases and J by 1 base, 2 bases remained unmatched. The CDR3 sequence is 14 residues long. Germline lookup yields CDR1 KGHSH and CDR2 LQKENI. The CDR3: CASSPDRANTEAFF. The CDR3 DNA reads TGTGCCAGCTCACCCGACAGGGCGAACACTGAAGCTTTCTTT.

V gene TRBV30 combines with J gene TRBJ2-1; D gene uncertain. Trimming took 0 bases from V and 10 from J, leaving 13 bases between them. The CDR3 runs 13 residues. Germline V lookup: CDR1 GTSNPN, CDR2 SVGIG (reference sequence). CDR3 bases: TGTGCCTGGAGTGTACGGCCGATACCAGAGCAGTTCTTC. It yields the protein CAWSVRPIPEQFF.

The chain has TRBV6-1 and TRBJ2-1; weak D call: TRBD2 (6 bases). Deletions cut 3 bases from V and 8 bases from J, with 17 bases between. This CDR3 region has 15 residues. Looked up from germline, CDR1 is MNHNS and CDR2 is SASEGT. As DNA, the CDR3 is TGTGCCAGCAGTGACCTTACTCCGTGGGGGGATGAGCAGTTCTTC. As protein: CASSDLTPWGDEQFF.

The gene calls are TRBV5-4 and TRBJ2-1, with D possibly being TRBD1 (6 bases). The ends were cut back, 1 base at V and 10 bases at J, with 6 bases in the middle. The CDR3 runs to 11 residues. Per the germline V gene, CDR1 is SGHNT and CDR2 is YYREEE (reference sequence). The CDR3 sequence is CASSLTGEQFF. The CDR3 DNA follows: TGTGCCAGCAGCTTGACAGGGGAGCAGTTCTTC. Full variable domain (remainder filled in from reference TRBV5-4 and TRBJ2-1): ETGVTQSPTHLIKTRGQQVTLRCSSQSGHNTVSWYQQALGQGPQFIFQYYREEENGRGNFPPRFSGLQFPNYSSELNVNALELDDSALYLCASSLTGEQFFGPGTRLTVL.

The chain is built from TRBV19 and TRBJ2-2, with TRBD1 matching 7 bases. From germline, CDR1 is LNHDA and CDR2 SQIVND (reference sequence). The junction had 7 bases not matched to a gene; V was cut back by 5 bases and J by 7 bases. The CDR3 loop spans 14 amino acids. The DNA for the CDR3 is TGTGCCAGTAGTCAGAGGGGGCGCGGCGGGGAGCTGTTTTTT. Its translation: CASSQRGRGGELFF.

V usage is TRBV7-9 and J usage is TRBJ2-1; the match to TRBD2 covers 9 bases. The length of the CDR3 is 18 residues. Looked up from germline, CDR1 is SEHNR and CDR2 is FQNEAQ (reference sequence). V was pared by 1 base and J by 0 bases, with 7 bases of the junction left unmatched. As DNA, the CDR3 is TGTGCCAGCAGCTTAGAAGCGGGAGGCTTTAGCTCCTACAATGAGCAGTTCTTC. Protein: CASSLEAGGFSSYNEQFF.

The chain joins TRBV29-1 to TRBJ1-2; D is perhaps TRBD1 (6 bases). V was shortened by 1 base and J by 8 bases, with 17 bases between the two germline ends. Germline CDR1 reads SQVTM; CDR2 reads ANQGSEA. There are 14 residues in the CDR3. In DNA form, the CDR3 reads TGCAGCGTTGAAGTGAGGACAGCGGGAGAAGGCTACACCTTC. Translating it yields CSVEVRTAGEGYTF.

The V call is TRBV29-1, the J call TRBJ1-5, with 9 bases identical to TRBD1. CDR1 and CDR2 (germline): SQVTM, ANQGSEA. The CDR3 runs to 14 residues. The V gene end was trimmed by 4 bases and the J gene end by 7 bases; junction bases not matched to a gene: 8. The CDR3: CSVVTGGSGQPQHF. CDR3 DNA sequence: TGCAGCGTTGTAACAGGGGGCTCGGGGCAGCCCCAGCATTTT.

The rearrangement links TRBV10-1 to TRBJ1-1; no definite D call. Trimming removed 4 bases from V and 3 bases from J, with 9 bases in between. Germline CDR1 WNHNN, CDR2 SYGVQD (reference sequence). CDR3 length equals 13 residues. Here the CDR3 reads CASSGRRDTEAFF. CDR3 DNA: TGCGCCAGCAGTGGTAGGAGGGACACTGAAGCTTTCTTT.